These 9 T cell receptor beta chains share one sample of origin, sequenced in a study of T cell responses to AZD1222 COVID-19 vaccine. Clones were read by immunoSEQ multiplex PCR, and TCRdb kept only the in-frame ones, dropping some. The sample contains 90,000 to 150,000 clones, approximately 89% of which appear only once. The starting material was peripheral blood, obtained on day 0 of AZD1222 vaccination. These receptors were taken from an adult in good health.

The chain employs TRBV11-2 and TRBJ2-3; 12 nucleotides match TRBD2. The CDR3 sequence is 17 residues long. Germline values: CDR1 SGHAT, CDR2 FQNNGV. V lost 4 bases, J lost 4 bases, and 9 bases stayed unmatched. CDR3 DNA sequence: TGTGCCAGCAGCTCCCGGACTAGCGGGGTACCGGCAGATACGCAGTATTTT. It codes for CASSSRTSGVPADTQYF.

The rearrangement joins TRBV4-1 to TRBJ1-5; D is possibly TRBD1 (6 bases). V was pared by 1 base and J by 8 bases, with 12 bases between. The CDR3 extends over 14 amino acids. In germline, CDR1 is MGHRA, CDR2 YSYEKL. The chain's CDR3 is CASSQVGQTEPQHF. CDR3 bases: TGCGCCAGCAGCCAAGTAGGACAGACGGAGCCCCAGCATTTT.

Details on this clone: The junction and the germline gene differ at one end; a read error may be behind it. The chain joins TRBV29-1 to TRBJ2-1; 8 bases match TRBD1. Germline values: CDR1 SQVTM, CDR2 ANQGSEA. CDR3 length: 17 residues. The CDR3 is CSVDGTGPSMARNGQFF. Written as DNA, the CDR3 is TGCAGCGTTGATGGGACAGGCCCCTCGATGGCCCGGAATGGGCAGTTCTTC.

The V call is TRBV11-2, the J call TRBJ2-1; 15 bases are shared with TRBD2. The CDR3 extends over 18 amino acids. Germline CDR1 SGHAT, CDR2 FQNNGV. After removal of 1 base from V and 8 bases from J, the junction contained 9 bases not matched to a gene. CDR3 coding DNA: TGTGCCAGCAGCTTAGTCCGGACTAGCGGGAGGGCCTGGCATGAGCAGTTCTTC. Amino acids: CASSLVRTSGRAWHEQFF.

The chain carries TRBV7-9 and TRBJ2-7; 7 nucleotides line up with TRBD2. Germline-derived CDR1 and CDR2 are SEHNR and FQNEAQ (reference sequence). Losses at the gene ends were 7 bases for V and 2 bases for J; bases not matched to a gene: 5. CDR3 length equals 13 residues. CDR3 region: CASTTGGAYEQYF. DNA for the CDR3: TGTGCCAGCACCACTGGGGGGGCCTACGAGCAGTACTTC.

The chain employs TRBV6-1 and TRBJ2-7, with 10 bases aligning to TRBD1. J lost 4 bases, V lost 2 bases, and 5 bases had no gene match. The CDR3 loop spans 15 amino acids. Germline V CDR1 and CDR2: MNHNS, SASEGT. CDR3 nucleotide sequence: TGTGCCAGCAGTGAACCGGGACAGGGGTTTTACGAGCAGTACTTC. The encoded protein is CASSEPGQGFYEQYF.

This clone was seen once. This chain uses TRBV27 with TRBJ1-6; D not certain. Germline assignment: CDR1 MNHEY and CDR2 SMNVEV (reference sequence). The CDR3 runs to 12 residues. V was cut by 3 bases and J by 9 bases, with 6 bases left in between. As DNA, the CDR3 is TGTGCCAGCAGTTTCCTTTTTTCACCCCTCCACTTT. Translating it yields CASSFLFSPLHF.

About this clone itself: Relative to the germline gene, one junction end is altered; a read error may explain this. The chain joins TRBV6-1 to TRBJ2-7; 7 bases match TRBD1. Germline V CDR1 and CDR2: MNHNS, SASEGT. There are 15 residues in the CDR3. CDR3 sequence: CASSEASTGFSLESF. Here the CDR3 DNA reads TGTGCCAGCAGTGAAGCCTCGACAGGGTTCTCCCTCGAGTCCTTC.

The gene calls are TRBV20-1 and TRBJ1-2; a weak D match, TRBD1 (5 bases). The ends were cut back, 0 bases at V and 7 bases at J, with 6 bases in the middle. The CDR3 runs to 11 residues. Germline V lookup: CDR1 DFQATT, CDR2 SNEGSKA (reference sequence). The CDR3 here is CSAREGGGYTF. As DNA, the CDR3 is TGCAGTGCTAGAGAGGGGGGTGGCTACACCTTC.